This entry lists 10 T cell receptor beta chains sequenced from one sample in a study of shared clonotypes between healthy human individuals. Positive CCR7 selection of CD45RO-negative cells yielded the naive CD8 cells, and terminally differentiated effector memory CD45RA+ cells were excluded. TCRdb's table, derived via immunoSEQ multiplex PCR, lists solely in-frame clones and lacks some. The table has hundreds of thousands of clones, approximately 95% seen once. What was sequenced was naive CD8+ T cells sorted from blood. The receptors were sampled from a woman aged 25 to 39 in good health.

This chain links TRBV11-2 with TRBJ2-7; D is ambiguous. The germline V gene encodes CDR1 SGHAT and CDR2 FQNNGV. This CDR3 has 14 residues. V was shortened by 1 base and J by 6 bases, with 13 bases between the two germline ends. DNA for the CDR3: TGTGCCAGCAGCTTAGGGTCGGATACCAGCGAGCAGTACTTC. This gives the protein CASSLGSDTSEQYF.

The rearrangement uses TRBV2 and TRBJ2-7, with 10 bases matching TRBD1. V shed 4 bases and J 3 bases; nucleotides not matched to a gene: 6. In germline, CDR1 is SNHLY, CDR2 FYNNEI. The CDR3 contains 15 residues. The CDR3: CASSGGDRGYYEQYF. In DNA, the CDR3 is TGTGCCAGCAGTGGGGGGGACAGGGGCTACTACGAGCAGTACTTC.

V is TRBV27 and J is TRBJ2-5, with 7 bases that match TRBD1. The closer fit of TRBJ2-7 to the DNA end suggests the J call may be wrong. CDR1 is MNHEY and CDR2 is SMNVEV in the germline V gene (reference sequence). CDR3 length: 14 residues. The CDR3 sequence is CASSLRDSLNEQYF. CDR3 bases: TGTGCCAGCAGTTTACGGGACAGCCTCAACGAGCAGTACTTC.

This chain connects TRBV7-9 to TRBJ2-1; D is unclear. Trimming removed 2 bases at V and 2 bases at J, with 7 bases between. The CDR3 spans 14 residues. Germline V gene sequence: CDR1 SEHNR, CDR2 FQNEAQ (reference sequence). Written as DNA, the CDR3 is TGTGCCAGCAGCTTACAGACGGCCTACAATGAGCAGTTCTTC. Encoded protein: CASSLQTAYNEQFF. Combining the CDR3 with reference TRBV7-9 and TRBJ2-1 gives the whole variable domain DTGVSQNPRHKITKRGQNVTFRCDPISEHNRLYWYRQTLGQGPEFLTYFQNEAQLEKSRLLSDRFSAERPKGSFSTLEIQRTEQGDSAMYLCASSLQTAYNEQFFGPGTRLTVL.

The rearrangement uses TRBV4-1 and TRBJ1-4; D possibly corresponds to TRBD1 (5 bases). Trimming left V 3 bases short and J 7 bases short, with 9 bases between. In germline, CDR1 is MGHRA, CDR2 YSYEKL. The CDR3 runs to 13 residues. The CDR3 region is CASSHAGGEKLFF. The CDR3 DNA reads TGCGCCAGCAGCCATGCGGGGGGTGAAAAACTGTTTTTT.

V usage is TRBV7-3 and J usage is TRBJ2-3; the D gene is possibly TRBD2 (6 bases). The CDR3 is 17 residues long. Germline CDR1 reads SGHTA; CDR2 reads FQGTGA. Deletions cut 0 bases from V and 0 bases from J, with 13 bases between. CDR3 loop: CASSLTPREPSTDTQYF. The CDR3 coding sequence is TGTGCCAGCAGCTTAACTCCCCGGGAGCCTAGCACAGATACGCAGTATTTT.

V and J are TRBV27 and TRBJ2-3; unclear D gene. Trimming took 5 bases from V and 6 from J, leaving 15 bases between them. This CDR3 has 14 residues. Germline V lookup: CDR1 MNHEY, CDR2 SMNVEV (reference sequence). CDR3 nucleotides: TGTGCCAGCAGTCCAAATACCCTGGGGGATACGCAGTATTTT. Protein sequence: CASSPNTLGDTQYF.

The CDR3 loop is CASSEGSGRLSYNEQFF. CDR3 in DNA: TGCGCCAGCAGTGAGGGTAGCGGGAGACTCTCCTACAATGAGCAGTTCTTC. The rearrangement uses TRBV10-2 and TRBJ2-1; 9 nucleotides agree with TRBD2. Trimming took 2 bases from V and 0 from J; bases not matched to a gene: 5. The length of the CDR3 is 17 residues. CDR1 and CDR2 (germline): WSHSY, SAAADI.

J is TRBJ2-7 and V is TRBV7-8; a possible D gene is TRBD1 (6 bases). Germline lookup yields CDR1 SGHVS and CDR2 FQNEAQ. The CDR3 length is 15 residues. Trimming stripped 5 bases from V and 0 bases from J, with 14 bases between. The CDR3 region has the DNA TGTGCCAGCAGCAACCCCGGGACATACTCCTACGAGCAGTACTTC. Its protein is CASSNPGTYSYEQYF. Full variable domain (missing parts from reference TRBV7-8 and TRBJ2-7): GAGVSQSPRYKVAKRGQDVALRCDPISGHVSLFWYQQALGQGPEFLTYFQNEAQLDKSGLPSDRFFAERPEGSVSTLKIQRTQQEDSAVYLCASSNPGTYSYEQYFGPGTRLTVT.

The chain employs TRBV7-6 and TRBJ2-7; D unresolved. The germline V gene encodes CDR1 SGHVS and CDR2 FNYEAQ. The CDR3 runs to 13 residues. Trimming took 3 bases from V and 4 from J, leaving 10 bases between them. The CDR3 region is CASSLSQAYEQYF. CDR3 bases: TGTGCCAGCAGCTTGTCGCAGGCGTACGAGCAGTACTTC. Combining the CDR3 with reference TRBV7-6 and TRBJ2-7 gives the whole variable domain GAGVSQSPRYKVTKRGQDVALRCDPISGHVSLYWYRQALGQGPEFLTYFNYEAQQDKSGLPNDRFSAERPEGSISTLTIQRTEQRDSAMYRCASSLSQAYEQYFGPGTRLTVT.